The TCR beta chain under discussion was sequenced for a study of T-cell memory formation after mild COVID-19. A few counts support this clonotype. Its specificity is unknown. One junction end does not reproduce the germline sequence, and a read error may be involved. This CDR3 is built from 12 residues. CDR1 and CDR2 (germline): SGHVS, FQNEAQ. TCRdb re-analysed the 5' RACE reads in MiXCR, keeping a single row per CDR3 protein. Of some 150,000 distinct CDR3 sequences in the sample, around 25% are singletons; the top ten hold about 24%. Whole-study findings and limits: Several responding clones turned up in pre-infection memory, indicating that cross-reactive memory may have taken part.

This TCR came from an adult woman who had mild COVID-19 (a few samples of this study predate the infection). Cell type and time point are not known. The chain employs TRBV7-8 and TRBJ2-7; tentative D call: TRBD2 (5 bases). Input material: PBMCs or a T cell subset sorted from them (not recorded which). The CDR3 nucleotides read TGTGCCAGCAGCTTAGGGTTGGGAGCCCTTAACTTC. Translation gives CASSLGLGALNF. The entire variable domain, with the rest obtained from reference TRBV7-8 and TRBJ2-7, is as follows: GAGVSQSPRYKVAKRGQDVALRCDPISGHVSLFWYQQALGQGPEFLTYFQNEAQLDKSGLPSDRFFAERPEGSVSTLKIQRTQQEDSAVYLCASSLGLGALNFGPGTRLTVT.